This T cell receptor beta chain is drawn from a study of response to subunit inactivated influenza vaccine. Regarding the study as a whole: Every seasonal influenza vaccination brings in few new T cells, the authors suggested.

The CDR3 is made up of 13 amino acids. Deletions cut 11 bases from V and 0 bases from J, with 12 bases between. CDR1 ENHRY and CDR2 SYGVKD come from the germline V gene. This clonotype appeared a few times. Antigen unknown. TCRdb passed the RT-PCR reads through MiXCR, listing each CDR3 protein once. The sample lists roughly 520,000 distinct CDR3 sequences; 25% were seen once. The chain is built from TRBV10-3 and TRBJ2-3, with a weak D call TRBD2 (6 bases). Material: CD4+ T cells sorted from PBMCs, obtained roughly 5 days after vaccination. This sequence originates from a man aged 50 to 59 who received an inactivated influenza vaccine. CDR3 sequence reads: CAAQGTSTDTQYF. CDR3 bases: TGTGCCGCCCAAGGGACTAGCACAGATACGCAGTATTTT.